This T cell receptor (beta chain) was captured by sequencing in a study of graft-versus-host responses after intestinal transplantation. Study summary: Isolated intestinal, liver-intestinal, or multivisceral transplants had been given to the recipients. All recipients were given anti-thymocyte globulin induction, and tacrolimus and steroids were then administered for three to four years.

General observations from the study: Peak circulating GvH clone levels tracked with early post-transplant HvG declines. Investigators detected GvH clones in recipient marrow, with some emerging earlier in ileum or blood.

This clone was recorded only once. What it binds is not known. Some clones are missing from TCRdb's copy, which holds only in-frame ones; the method was immunoSEQ multiplex PCR. Counted here are about 88,000 clones, around 90% occurring once; the ten biggest clones make up approximately 0.11%. The material sequenced was unstimulated CD4+ T cells sorted from spleen or lymph node cells, taken before intestinal transplant. The origin of this receptor is a human donor who received an intestinal transplant.

The CDR3 DNA is TGTGCCAGCAGGCAGGGGGATTATGGCTACACCTTC. Amino acid sequence: CASRQGDYGYTF. The genes are TRBV6-5 and TRBJ1-2; 7 bases are shared with TRBD1. The V gene end was trimmed by 6 bases and the J gene end by 5 bases; junction bases not matched to a gene: 3. Germline V gene lookup returns CDR1 MNHEY and CDR2 SVGAGI. The CDR3 loop spans 12 amino acids.